The present T cell receptor (beta chain) was sequenced within a study of blood T cell repertoires in COVID-19. Original methodology: Amplification from reference gene primers served as the basis for estimated nucleated cell counts. Data came from immunoSEQ multiplex PCR; TCRdb stores just in-frame clones and leaves some out. Clone size and the V and J calls come from that table; the DNA yielded D and trimming. Among 150,000 or so clones listed, about 83% were seen once. The CDR3 runs to 12 residues. Trimming took off 5 bases at V and 3 bases at J, with 8 bases between the two ends. Germline V CDR1 and CDR2: SEHNR, FQNEAQ (reference sequence).

The chain recombines TRBV7-9 with TRBJ2-7; D remains ambiguous. The specimen sequenced was peripheral blood. The receptor was isolated from a woman aged 55-69 years with COVID-19, enrolled during active disease. CDR3: CASSRHDYEQYF. CDR3 bases: TGTGCCAGCAGCCGACATGACTACGAGCAGTACTTC.